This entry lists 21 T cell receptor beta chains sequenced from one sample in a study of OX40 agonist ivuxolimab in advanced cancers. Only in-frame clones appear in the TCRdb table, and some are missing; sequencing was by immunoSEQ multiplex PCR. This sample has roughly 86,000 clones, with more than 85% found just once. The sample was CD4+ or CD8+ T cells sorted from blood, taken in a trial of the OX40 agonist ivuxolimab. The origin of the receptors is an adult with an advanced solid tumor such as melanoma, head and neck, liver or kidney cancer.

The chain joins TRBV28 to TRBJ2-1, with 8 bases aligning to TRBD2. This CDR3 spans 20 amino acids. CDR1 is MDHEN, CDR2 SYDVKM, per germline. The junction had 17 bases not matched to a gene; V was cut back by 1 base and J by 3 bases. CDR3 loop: CASSLLGEKVFSGVYNEQFF. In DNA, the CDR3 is TGTGCCAGCAGTTTATTGGGGGAAAAGGTATTTAGCGGGGTCTACAATGAGCAGTTCTTC.

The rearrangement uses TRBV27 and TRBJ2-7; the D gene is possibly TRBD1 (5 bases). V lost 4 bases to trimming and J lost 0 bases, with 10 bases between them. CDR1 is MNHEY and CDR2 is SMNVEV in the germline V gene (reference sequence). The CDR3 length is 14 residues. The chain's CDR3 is CASSWTKSSYEQYF. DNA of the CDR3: TGTGCCAGCAGTTGGACAAAGAGCTCCTACGAGCAGTACTTC.

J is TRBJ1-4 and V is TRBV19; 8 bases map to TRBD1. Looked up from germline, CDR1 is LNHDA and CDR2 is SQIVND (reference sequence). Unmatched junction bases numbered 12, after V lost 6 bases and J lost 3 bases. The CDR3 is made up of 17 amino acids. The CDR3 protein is CASSGQGVGWANEKLFF. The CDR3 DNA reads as TGTGCCAGTAGCGGACAGGGAGTAGGCTGGGCTAATGAAAAACTGTTTTTT.

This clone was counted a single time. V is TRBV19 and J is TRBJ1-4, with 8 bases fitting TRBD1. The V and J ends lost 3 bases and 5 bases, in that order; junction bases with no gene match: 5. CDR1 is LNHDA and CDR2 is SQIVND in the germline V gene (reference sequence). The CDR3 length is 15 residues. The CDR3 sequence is CASSIGTGPNEKLFF. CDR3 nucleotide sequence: TGTGCCAGTAGTATCGGGACAGGCCCGAATGAAAAACTGTTTTTT.

In DNA, the CDR3 is TGTGCCAGCAGCTTGGTGGTCAGGGTCCAAGAGACCCAGTACTTC. Translating gives CASSLVVRVQETQYF. The chain uses TRBV7-2 and TRBJ2-5, with a weak D call TRBD1 (5 bases). Germline V lookup: CDR1 SGHTA, CDR2 FQGNSA. V lost 3 bases to trimming and J lost 1 base, with 12 bases between them. The CDR3 extends over 15 amino acids.

The CDR3 DNA reads as TGTGCCAGCAGCACAAGCGGGAGGGGCATGTTCTTC. Encoded protein: CASSTSGRGMFF. V and J are TRBV6-6 and TRBJ2-1; 10 positions agree with TRBD2. V lost 6 bases and J lost 15; bases outside the gene matches: 8. Germline V gene data show CDR1 as MNHNY and CDR2 as SVGAGI (reference sequence). There are 12 residues in the CDR3.

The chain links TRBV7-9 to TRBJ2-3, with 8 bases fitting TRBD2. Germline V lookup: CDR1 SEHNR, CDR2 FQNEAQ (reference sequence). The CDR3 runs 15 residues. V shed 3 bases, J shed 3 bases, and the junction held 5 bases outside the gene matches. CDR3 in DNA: TGTGCCAGCAGCTTCTCAAGCGGGAGAACAGATACGCAGTATTTT. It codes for CASSFSSGRTDTQYF.

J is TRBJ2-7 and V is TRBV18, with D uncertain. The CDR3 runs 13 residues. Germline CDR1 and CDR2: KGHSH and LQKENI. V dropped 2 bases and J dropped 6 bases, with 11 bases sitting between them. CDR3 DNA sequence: TGTGCCAGCTCACCAGGGGTATGGGGCGAGCAGTACTTC. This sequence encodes CASSPGVWGEQYF.

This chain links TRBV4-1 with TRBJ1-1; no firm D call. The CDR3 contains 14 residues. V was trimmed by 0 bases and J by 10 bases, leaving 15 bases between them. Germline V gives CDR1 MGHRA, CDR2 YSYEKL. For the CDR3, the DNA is TGCGCCAGCAGCCAAGAAATAGGGAATCTAGGAGCTTTCTTT. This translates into CASSQEIGNLGAFF.

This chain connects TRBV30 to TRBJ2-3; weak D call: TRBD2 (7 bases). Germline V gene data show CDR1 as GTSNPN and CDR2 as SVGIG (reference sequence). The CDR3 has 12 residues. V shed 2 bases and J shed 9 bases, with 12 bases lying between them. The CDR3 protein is CAWSRGGDTQYF. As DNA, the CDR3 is TGTGCCTGGAGTCGAGGGGGGGACACGCAGTATTTT.

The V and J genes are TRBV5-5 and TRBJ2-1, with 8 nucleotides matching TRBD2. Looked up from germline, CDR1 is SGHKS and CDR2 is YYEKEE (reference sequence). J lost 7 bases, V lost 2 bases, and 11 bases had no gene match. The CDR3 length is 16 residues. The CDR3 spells CASSLGALAALNEQFF. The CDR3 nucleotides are TGTGCCAGCAGCTTAGGCGCACTAGCGGCCTTAAATGAGCAGTTCTTC. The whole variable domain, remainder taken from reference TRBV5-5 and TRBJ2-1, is DAGVTQSPTHLIKTRGQQVTLRCSPISGHKSVSWYQQVLGQGPQFIFQYYEKEERGRGNFPDRFSARQFPNYSSELNVNALLLGDSALYLCASSLGALAALNEQFFGPGTRLTVL.

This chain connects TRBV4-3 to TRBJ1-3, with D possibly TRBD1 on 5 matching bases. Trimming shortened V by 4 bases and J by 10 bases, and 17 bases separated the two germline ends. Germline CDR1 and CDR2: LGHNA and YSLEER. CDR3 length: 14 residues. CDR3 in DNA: TGCGCCAGCAGCCCGAGGATCAGGGAGGGTACCATATATTTT. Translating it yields CASSPRIREGTIYF.

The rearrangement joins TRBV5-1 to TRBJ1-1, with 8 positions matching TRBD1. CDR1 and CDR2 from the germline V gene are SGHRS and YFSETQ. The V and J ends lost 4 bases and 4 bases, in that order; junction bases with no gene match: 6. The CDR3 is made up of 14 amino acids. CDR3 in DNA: TGCGCCAGCAGCCAGAAAACAGGGGGCACTGAAGCTTTCTTT. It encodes CASSQKTGGTEAFF.

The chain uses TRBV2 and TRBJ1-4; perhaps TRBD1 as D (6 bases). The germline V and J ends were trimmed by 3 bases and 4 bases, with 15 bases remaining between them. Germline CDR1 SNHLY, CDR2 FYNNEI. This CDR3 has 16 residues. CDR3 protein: CASSDPTGHNNEKLFF. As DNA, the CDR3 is TGTGCCAGCAGTGATCCGACAGGTCACAATAATGAAAAACTGTTTTTT.

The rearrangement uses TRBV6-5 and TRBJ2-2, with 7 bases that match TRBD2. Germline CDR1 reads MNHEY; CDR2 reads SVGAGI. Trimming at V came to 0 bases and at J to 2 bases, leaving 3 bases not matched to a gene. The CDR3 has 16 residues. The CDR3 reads CASSYSGGGNTGELFF. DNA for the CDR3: TGTGCCAGCAGTTACTCTGGGGGGGGAAACACCGGGGAGCTGTTTTTT.

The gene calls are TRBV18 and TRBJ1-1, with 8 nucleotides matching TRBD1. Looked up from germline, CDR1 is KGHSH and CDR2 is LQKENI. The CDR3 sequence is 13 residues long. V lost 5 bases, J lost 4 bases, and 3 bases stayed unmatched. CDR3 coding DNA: TGTGCCAGCTCAGAGGACAGGGTCACTGAAGCTTTCTTT. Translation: CASSEDRVTEAFF.

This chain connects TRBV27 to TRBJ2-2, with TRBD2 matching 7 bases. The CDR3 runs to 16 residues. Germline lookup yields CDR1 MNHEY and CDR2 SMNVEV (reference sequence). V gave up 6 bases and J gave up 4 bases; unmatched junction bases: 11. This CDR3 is CASRMRPGGVTGELFF. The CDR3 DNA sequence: TGTGCCAGCAGAATGAGACCGGGGGGAGTCACCGGGGAGCTGTTTTTT.

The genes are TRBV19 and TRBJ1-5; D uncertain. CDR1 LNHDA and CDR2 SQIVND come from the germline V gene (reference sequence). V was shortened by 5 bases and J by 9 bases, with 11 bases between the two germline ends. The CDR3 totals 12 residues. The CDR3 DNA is TGTGCCAGTAGTCCCGGGCCCTTGCCCCAGCATTTT. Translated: CASSPGPLPQHF.

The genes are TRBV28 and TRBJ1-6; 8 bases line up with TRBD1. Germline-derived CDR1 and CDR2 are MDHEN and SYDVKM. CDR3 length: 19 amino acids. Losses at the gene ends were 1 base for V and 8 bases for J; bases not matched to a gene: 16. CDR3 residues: CASSLSLGGTGSSHSPLHF. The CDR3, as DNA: TGTGCCAGCAGTTTATCCCTAGGTGGGACAGGCTCGTCCCATTCACCCCTCCACTTT.

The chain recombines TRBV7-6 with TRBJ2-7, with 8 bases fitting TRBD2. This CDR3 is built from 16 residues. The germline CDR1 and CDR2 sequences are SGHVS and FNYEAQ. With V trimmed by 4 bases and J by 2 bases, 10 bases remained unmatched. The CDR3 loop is CASSSWLREATYEQYF. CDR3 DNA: TGTGCCAGCAGCTCTTGGCTGCGGGAGGCAACCTACGAGCAGTACTTC.

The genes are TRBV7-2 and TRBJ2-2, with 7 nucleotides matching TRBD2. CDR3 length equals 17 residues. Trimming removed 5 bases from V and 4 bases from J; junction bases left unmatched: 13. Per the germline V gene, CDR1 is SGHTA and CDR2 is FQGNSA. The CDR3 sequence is CASSALTGGRSTGELFF. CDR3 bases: TGTGCCAGCAGCGCACTCACCGGCGGGAGAAGCACCGGGGAGCTGTTTTTT.